This TCR beta chain appears in the sequencing data of a study of T cell responses to AZD1222 COVID-19 vaccine. V was shortened by 0 bases and J by 3 bases, with 4 bases between the two germline ends. CDR3 length: 13 residues. Germline V CDR1 and CDR2: LGHDT, YNNKEL (reference sequence). Sequencing was performed with immunoSEQ multiplex PCR; in TCRdb, only in-frame clones are kept and a portion is missing. The table has about 120,000 clones, about nine tenths seen once. This clonotype was sampled from an adult in good health. The specimen was peripheral blood, collected on day 0 of AZD1222 vaccination. The J gene is TRBJ2-3, the V gene TRBV3-1 (or the pseudogene TRBV3-2); D gene uncertain. CDR3 DNA sequence: TGTGCCAGCAGCCAAGAGGGTACAGATACGCAGTATTTT. Protein sequence: CASSQEGTDTQYF.